This TCR beta chain was identified during a study of T cells in Graves' hyperthyroidism and ophthalmopathy. Study findings and constraints: A 13 V-J model separated ophthalmopathy from stable hyperthyroidism.

This sample holds PBMCs from roughly 10 ml fresh peripheral blood. The source material, RNA transcripts, was used to amplify TCR beta CDR3 regions. Using the HTBI primer set, a first-round RT-PCR was run on the TCR CDR3. One entry per CDR3 protein results from TCRdb running MiXCR on the multiplex PCR reads. The table has around 490,000 distinct CDR3 sequences, less than 20% seen once. Many counts were recorded for this clonotype. Its target is not known. This CDR3 has 14 residues. V dropped 3 bases and J dropped 6 bases, with 15 bases sitting between them. Looked up from germline, CDR1 is SEHNR and CDR2 is FQNEAQ (reference sequence).

This TCR derives from a man between 40 and 49 years old with Graves' ophthalmopathy. V and J are TRBV7-9 and TRBJ2-7, with D possibly TRBD1 on 6 matching bases. The sequenced sample was blood. The CDR3 region is CASSLTGGSGEQYF. In DNA form, the CDR3 reads TGTGCCAGCAGCTTGACAGGAGGATCGGGCGAGCAGTACTTC.